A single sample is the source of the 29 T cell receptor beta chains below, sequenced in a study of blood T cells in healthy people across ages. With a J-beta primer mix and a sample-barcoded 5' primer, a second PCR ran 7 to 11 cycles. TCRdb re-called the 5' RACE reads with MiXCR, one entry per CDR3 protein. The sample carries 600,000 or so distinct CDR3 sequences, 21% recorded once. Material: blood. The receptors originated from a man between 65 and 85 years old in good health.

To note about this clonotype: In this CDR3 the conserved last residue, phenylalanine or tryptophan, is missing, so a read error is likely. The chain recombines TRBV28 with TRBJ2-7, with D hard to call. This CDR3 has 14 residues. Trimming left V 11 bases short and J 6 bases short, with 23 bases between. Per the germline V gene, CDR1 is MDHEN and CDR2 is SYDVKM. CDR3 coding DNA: TGTGCCGCCTCCAGCAGTCCCCCTTCTGGCGAGCAGTACCTC. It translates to CAASSSPPSGEQYL.

The CDR3 nucleotides are TGCGCCAGCAGCCTTCGGACAGGGCACACCGGGGAGCTGTTTTTT. Translating gives CASSLRTGHTGELFF. V usage is TRBV5-1 and J usage is TRBJ2-2; TRBD1 aligns across 8 bases. Germline trimming cut 4 bases from V and 3 bases from J; bases unmatched to any gene: 5. Germline CDR1 is SGHRS and CDR2 is YFSETQ. CDR3 length: 15 amino acids.

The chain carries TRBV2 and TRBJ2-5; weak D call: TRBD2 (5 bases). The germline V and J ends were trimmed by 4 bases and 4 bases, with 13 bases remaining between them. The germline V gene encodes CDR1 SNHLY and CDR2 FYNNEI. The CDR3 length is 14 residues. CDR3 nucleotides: TGTGCCAGCAGTGGTTCGTCCCGGGGAGAGACCCAGTACTTC. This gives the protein CASSGSSRGETQYF. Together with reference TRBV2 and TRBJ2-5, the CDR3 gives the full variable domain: EPEVTQTPSHQVTQMGQEVILRCVPISNHLYFYWYRQILGQKVEFLVSFYNNEISEKSEIFDDQFSVERPDGSNFTLKIRSTKLEDSAMYFCASSGSSRGETQYFGPGTRLLVL.

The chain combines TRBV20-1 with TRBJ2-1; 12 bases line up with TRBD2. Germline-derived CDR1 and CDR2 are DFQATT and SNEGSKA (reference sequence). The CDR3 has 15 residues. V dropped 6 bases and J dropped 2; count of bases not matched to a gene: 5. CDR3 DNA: TGCAGTGCGAGGACTAGCGGGAATCCCTACAATGAGCAGTTCTTC. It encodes CSARTSGNPYNEQFF.

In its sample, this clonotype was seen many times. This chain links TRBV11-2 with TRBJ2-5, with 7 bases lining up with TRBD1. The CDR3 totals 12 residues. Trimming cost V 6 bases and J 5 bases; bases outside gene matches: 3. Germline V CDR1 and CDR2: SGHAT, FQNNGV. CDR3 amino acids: CASRPTGETQYF. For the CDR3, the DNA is TGTGCCAGCAGGCCGACAGGGGAGACCCAGTACTTC.

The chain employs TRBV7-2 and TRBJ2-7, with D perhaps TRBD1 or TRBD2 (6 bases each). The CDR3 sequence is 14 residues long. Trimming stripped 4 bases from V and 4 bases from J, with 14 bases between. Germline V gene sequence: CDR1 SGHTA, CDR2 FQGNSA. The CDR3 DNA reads TGTGCCAGCAGCTACAGGGACGGGGGATACGAGCAGTACTTC. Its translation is CASSYRDGGYEQYF.

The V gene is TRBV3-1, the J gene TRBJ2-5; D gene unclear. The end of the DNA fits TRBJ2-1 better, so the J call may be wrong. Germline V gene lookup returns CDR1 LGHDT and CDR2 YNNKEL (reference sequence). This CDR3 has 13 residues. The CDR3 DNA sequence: TGTGCCAGCAGCCAAGGCACGTTGGGTGAGCAGTTCTTC. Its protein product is CASSQGTLGEQFF.

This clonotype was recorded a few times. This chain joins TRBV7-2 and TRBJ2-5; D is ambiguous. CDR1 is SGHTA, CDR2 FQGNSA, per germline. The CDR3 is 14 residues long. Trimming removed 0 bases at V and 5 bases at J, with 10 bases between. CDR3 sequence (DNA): TGTGCCAGCAGCTTAGCGTTGGTGGGGGAGACCCAGTACTTC. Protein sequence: CASSLALVGETQYF.

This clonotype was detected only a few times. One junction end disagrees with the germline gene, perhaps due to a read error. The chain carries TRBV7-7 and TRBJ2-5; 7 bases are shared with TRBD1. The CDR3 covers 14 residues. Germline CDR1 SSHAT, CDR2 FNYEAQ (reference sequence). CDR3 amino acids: CASSLGTVKETQYF. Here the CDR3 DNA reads TGTGCTAGCAGCTTAGGGACAGTTAAAGAGACCCAGTACTTC. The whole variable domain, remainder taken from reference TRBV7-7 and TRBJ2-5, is GAGVSQSPRYKVTKRGQDVTLRCDPISSHATLYWYQQALGQGPEFLTYFNYEAQPDKSGLPSDRFSAERPEGSISTLTIQRTEQRDSAMYRCASSLGTVKETQYFGPGTRLLVL.

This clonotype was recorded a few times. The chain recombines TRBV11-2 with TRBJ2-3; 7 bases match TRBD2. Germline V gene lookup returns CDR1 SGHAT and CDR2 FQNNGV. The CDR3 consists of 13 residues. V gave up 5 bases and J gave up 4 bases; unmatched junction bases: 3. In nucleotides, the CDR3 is TGTGCCAGCAGCGGGCTAGCGGCAGATACGCAGTATTTT. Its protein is CASSGLAADTQYF. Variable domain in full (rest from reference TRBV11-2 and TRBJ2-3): EAGVAQSPRYKIIEKRQSVAFWCNPISGHATLYWYQQILGQGPKLLIQFQNNGVVDDSQLPKDRFSAERLKGVDSTLKIQPAKLEDSAVYLCASSGLAADTQYFGPGTRLTVL.

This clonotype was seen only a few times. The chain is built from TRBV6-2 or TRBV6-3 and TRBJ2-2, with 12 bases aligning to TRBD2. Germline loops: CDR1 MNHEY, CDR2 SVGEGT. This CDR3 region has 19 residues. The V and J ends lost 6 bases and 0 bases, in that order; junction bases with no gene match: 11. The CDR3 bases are TGTGCCAGCAGCCGCCGGACTAGCGGGACCATCGCGAACACCGGGGAGCTGTTTTTT. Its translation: CASSRRTSGTIANTGELFF.

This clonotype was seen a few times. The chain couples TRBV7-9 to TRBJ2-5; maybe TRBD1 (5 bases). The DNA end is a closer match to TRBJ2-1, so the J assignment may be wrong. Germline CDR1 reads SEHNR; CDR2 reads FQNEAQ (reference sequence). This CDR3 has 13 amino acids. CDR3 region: CASSRTGSEEQFF. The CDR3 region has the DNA TGTGCCAGCAGCCGAACAGGTTCCGAAGAGCAGTTCTTC.

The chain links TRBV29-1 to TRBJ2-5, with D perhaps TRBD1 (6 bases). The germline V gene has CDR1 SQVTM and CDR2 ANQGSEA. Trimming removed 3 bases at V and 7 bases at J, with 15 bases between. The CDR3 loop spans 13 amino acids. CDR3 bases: TGCAGCGTTGAGGCTTGGACAGACGCGACCCAGTACTTC. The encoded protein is CSVEAWTDATQYF.

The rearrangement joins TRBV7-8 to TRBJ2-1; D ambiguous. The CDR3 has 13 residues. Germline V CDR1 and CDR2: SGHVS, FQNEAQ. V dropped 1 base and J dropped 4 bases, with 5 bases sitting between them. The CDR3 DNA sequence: TGTGCCAGCAGCTTAGAGATTTACAATGAGCAGTTCTTC. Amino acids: CASSLEIYNEQFF.

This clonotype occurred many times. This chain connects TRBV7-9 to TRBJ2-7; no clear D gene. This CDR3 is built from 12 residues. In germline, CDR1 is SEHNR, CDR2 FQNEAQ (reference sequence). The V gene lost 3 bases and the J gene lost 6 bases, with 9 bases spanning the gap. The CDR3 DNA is TGTGCCAGCAGCTTGGAACTGTCCGAGCAGTACTTC. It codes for CASSLELSEQYF. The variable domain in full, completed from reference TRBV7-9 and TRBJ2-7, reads DTGVSQNPRHKITKRGQNVTFRCDPISEHNRLYWYRQTLGQGPEFLTYFQNEAQLEKSRLLSDRFSAERPKGSFSTLEIQRTEQGDSAMYLCASSLELSEQYFGPGTRLTVT.

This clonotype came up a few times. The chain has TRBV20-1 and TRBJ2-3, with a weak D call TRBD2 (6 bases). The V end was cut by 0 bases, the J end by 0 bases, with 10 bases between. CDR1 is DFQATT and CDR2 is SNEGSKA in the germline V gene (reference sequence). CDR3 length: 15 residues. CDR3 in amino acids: CSARDPRGSTDTQYF. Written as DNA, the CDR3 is TGCAGTGCTAGAGATCCGCGGGGAAGCACAGATACGCAGTATTTT.

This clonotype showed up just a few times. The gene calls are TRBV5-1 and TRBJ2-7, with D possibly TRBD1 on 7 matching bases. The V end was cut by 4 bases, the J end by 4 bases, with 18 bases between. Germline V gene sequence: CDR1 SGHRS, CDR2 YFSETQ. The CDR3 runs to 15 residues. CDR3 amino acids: CASSPPLRGQYEQYF. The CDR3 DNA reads TGCGCCAGCAGCCCCCCCTTGCGGGGACAGTACGAGCAGTACTTC.

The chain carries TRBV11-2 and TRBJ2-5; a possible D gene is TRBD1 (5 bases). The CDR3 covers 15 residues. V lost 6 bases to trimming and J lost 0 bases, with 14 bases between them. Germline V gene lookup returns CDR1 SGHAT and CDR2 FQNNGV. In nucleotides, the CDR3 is TGTGCCAGCAGGGTCCGGCAGGGCTACCAAGAGACCCAGTACTTC. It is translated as CASRVRQGYQETQYF.

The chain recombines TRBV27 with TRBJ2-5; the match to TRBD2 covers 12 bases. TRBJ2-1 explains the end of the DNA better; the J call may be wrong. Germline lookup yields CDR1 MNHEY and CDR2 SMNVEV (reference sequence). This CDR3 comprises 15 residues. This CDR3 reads CASSPSPTSGSSQFF. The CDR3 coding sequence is TGTGCCAGCAGTCCCTCTCCGACTAGCGGGAGTTCCCAGTTCTTC.

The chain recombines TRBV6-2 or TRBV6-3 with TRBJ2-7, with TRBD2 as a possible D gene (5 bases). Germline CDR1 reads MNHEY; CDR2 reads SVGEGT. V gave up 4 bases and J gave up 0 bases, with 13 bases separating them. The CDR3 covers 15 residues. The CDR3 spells CASSSWRSSSYEQYF. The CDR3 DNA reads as TGTGCCAGCAGTTCGTGGAGGTCGAGCTCCTACGAGCAGTACTTC.

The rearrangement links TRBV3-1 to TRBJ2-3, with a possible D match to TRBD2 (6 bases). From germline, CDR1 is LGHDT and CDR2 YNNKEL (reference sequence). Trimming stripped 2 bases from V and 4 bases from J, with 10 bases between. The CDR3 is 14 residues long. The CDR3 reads CASSQPGGADTQYF. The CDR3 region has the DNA TGTGCCAGCAGCCAACCCGGAGGGGCAGATACGCAGTATTTT.

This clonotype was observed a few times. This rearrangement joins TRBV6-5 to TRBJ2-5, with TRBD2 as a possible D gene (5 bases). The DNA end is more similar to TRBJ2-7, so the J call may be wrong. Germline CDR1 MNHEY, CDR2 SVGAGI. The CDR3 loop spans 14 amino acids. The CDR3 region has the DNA TGTGCCAGCAGTTCCAGCCAGTCGGGGTACGAGCAGTACTTC. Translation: CASSSSQSGYEQYF.

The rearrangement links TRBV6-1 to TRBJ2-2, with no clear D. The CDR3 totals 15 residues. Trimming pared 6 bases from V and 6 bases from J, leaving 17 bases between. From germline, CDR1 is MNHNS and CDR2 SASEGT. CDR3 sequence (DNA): TGTGCCAGCAGCCCGTCCGGCAATTCTCCCGGGGAGCTGTTTTTT. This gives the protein CASSPSGNSPGELFF.

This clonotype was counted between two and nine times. CDR3 sequence (DNA): TGTGCCAGCTCTCCGGTGAGCTCCTACGAGCAGTACTTC. This gives the protein CASSPVSSYEQYF. V is TRBV18 and J is TRBJ2-7; D gene uncertain. Germline V gene lookup returns CDR1 KGHSH and CDR2 LQKENI. Trimming stripped 6 bases from V and 0 bases from J, with 9 bases between. The CDR3 sequence is 13 residues long.

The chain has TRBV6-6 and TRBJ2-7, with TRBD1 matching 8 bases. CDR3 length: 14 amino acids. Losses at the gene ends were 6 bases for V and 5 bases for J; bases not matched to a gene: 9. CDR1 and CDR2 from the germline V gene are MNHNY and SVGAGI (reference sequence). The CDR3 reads CASRDGQGRHEQYF. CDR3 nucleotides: TGTGCCAGCAGGGACGGACAGGGACGGCACGAGCAGTACTTC.

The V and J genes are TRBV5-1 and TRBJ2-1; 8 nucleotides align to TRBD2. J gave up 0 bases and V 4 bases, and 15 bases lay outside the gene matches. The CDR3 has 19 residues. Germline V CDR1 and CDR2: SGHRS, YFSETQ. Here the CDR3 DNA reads TGCGCCAGCAGCGCAGCCCGGGGTAGCGGGGCCAGCTCCTACAATGAGCAGTTCTTC. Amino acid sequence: CASSAARGSGASSYNEQFF.

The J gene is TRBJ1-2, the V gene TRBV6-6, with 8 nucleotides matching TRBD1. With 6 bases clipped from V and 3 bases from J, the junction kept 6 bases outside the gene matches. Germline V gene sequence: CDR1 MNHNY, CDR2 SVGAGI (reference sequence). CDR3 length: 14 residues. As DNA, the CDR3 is TGTGCCAGCAGGCGGACGACAGGGGACTATGGCTACACCTTC. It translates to CASRRTTGDYGYTF.

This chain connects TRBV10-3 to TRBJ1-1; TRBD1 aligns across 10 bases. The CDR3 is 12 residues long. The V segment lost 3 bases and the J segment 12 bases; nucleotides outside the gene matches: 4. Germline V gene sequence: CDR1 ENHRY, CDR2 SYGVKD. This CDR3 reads CAISDRDRGTFF. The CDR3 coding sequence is TGTGCCATCAGTGACCGGGACAGGGGAACTTTCTTT.

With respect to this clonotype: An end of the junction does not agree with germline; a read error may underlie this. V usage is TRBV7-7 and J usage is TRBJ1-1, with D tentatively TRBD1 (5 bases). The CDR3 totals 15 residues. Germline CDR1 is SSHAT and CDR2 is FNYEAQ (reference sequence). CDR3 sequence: CASSLPLTGGTEAFF. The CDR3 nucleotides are TGTGCTAGCAGCTTACCACTAACTGGGGGCACTGAAGCTTTCTTT.